Below are 10 T cell receptor beta chains sequenced from a single sample in a study of OX40 agonist ivuxolimab in advanced cancers. Produced via immunoSEQ multiplex PCR; TCRdb's table is partial and in-frame only. The repertoire has about 70,000 clones, approximately 86% of them found once; the top ten carry 2.5% to 3.5%. The sequencing here drew on CD4+ or CD8+ T cells sorted from blood, taken in a trial of the OX40 agonist ivuxolimab. The source is an adult with an advanced solid tumor such as melanoma, head and neck, liver or kidney cancer.

The genes are TRBV6-6 and TRBJ2-5, with no clear D. The CDR3 consists of 11 residues. Germline assignment: CDR1 MNHNY and CDR2 SVGAGI (reference sequence). Trimming cost V 6 bases and J 4 bases, with 6 bases left between them. The CDR3: CASRTGETQYF. CDR3 bases: TGTGCCAGCAGAACTGGAGAGACCCAGTACTTC.

The genes are TRBV27 and TRBJ2-3, with no clear D. V lost 5 bases and J 7 bases, leaving 16 bases between the germline ends. The CDR3 contains 14 residues. Germline CDR1 and CDR2: MNHEY and SMNVEV (reference sequence). The CDR3 DNA sequence: TGTGCCAGCAGTCCCCTAGTGGGCCAGTATACGCAGTATTTT. The encoded protein is CASSPLVGQYTQYF.

The chain combines TRBV6-5 with TRBJ1-2; weak D call: TRBD1 (6 bases). Trimming removed 5 bases from V and 4 bases from J, with 14 bases in between. The CDR3 runs to 14 residues. The germline gives CDR1 MNHEY, CDR2 SVGAGI. The CDR3 is CASSSRGGGYGYTF. The CDR3 region has the DNA TGTGCCAGCAGTAGCCGAGGGGGAGGCTATGGCTACACCTTC.

The chain's CDR3 is CASSPQTGPLYGYTF. The DNA of the CDR3 is TGTGCCAGTAGTCCTCAGACGGGACCACTTTATGGCTACACCTTC. The chain joins TRBV19 to TRBJ1-2; weak D call: TRBD1 (5 bases). Per the germline V gene, CDR1 is LNHDA and CDR2 is SQIVND (reference sequence). The CDR3 has 15 amino acids. Trimming stripped 5 bases from V and 5 bases from J, with 18 bases between. The full variable domain, in which reference TRBV19 and TRBJ1-2 provide the parts outside the CDR3, is DGGITQSPKYLFRKEGQNVTLSCEQNLNHDAMYWYRQDPGQGLRLIYYSQIVNDFQKGDIAEGYSVSREKKESFPLTVTSAQKNPTAFYLCASSPQTGPLYGYTFGSGTRLTVV.

This clone was seen a handful of times. V and J are TRBV10-1 and TRBJ2-3, with 8 positions matching TRBD1. V dropped 6 bases and J dropped 1; count of bases not matched to a gene: 3. The CDR3 totals 14 residues. In germline, CDR1 is WNHNN, CDR2 SYGVQD (reference sequence). CDR3: CASSRGRGTDTQYF. The CDR3 coding sequence is TGCGCCAGCAGCAGGGGGCGAGGCACAGATACGCAGTATTTT.

With respect to this clone: Germline and junction disagree at one end, which may indicate a read error. The rearrangement links TRBV9 to TRBJ2-1; D is unresolved. The CDR3 spans 13 residues. Germline V gene lookup returns CDR1 SGDLS and CDR2 YYNGEE. The CDR3 sequence: CASSVGLYDEQFF. The CDR3 bases are TGTGCCAGCAGCGTAGGACTCTACGATGAGCAGTTCTTC.

The chain uses TRBV6-5 and TRBJ1-6; 8 positions match TRBD1. The length of the CDR3 is 15 residues. With V trimmed by 6 bases and J by 10 bases, 11 bases remained unmatched. The V gene's germline CDR1 is MNHEY and CDR2 SVGAGI. CDR3 amino acids: CASRQTQGANSPLHF. CDR3 DNA sequence: TGTGCCAGCAGACAAACCCAGGGGGCAAACTCACCCCTCCACTTT.

J is TRBJ1-1 and V is TRBV12-5; D call uncertain. V was pared by 5 bases and J by 0 bases, with 16 bases between. Germline CDR1 is LGHNT and CDR2 is FRNRAP. This CDR3 is built from 16 residues. The CDR3 loop is CASGLHPRVVNTEAFF. The CDR3 DNA sequence: TGTGCTAGTGGTCTACACCCAAGGGTTGTGAACACTGAAGCTTTCTTT.

This sequence joins TRBV5-6 and TRBJ1-5; a possible D gene is TRBD1 (6 bases). V was trimmed by 2 bases and J by 4 bases, leaving 7 bases between them. CDR1 and CDR2 from the germline V gene are SGHDT and YYEEEE. The CDR3 has 13 residues. In nucleotides, the CDR3 is TGTGCCAGCAGCTTAGACAGGAATCAGCCCCAGCATTTT. The encoded protein is CASSLDRNQPQHF.

This sequence joins TRBV7-9 and TRBJ2-7; a possible D gene is TRBD1 (5 bases). The ends were cut back, 2 bases at V and 2 bases at J, with 16 bases in the middle. Germline V gene lookup returns CDR1 SEHNR and CDR2 FQNEAQ (reference sequence). This CDR3 comprises 16 residues. The CDR3 bases are TGTGCCAGCAGCTTATCTAGGAAGGGGTCCACCTACGAGCAGTACTTC. As protein: CASSLSRKGSTYEQYF.